This TCR beta chain was sequenced for a study of blood T cell repertoires in COVID-19. The overall study: Researchers got acute and convalescent COVID-19 samples from the United States, Italy and Spain. Sample material is recorded as cDNA or gDNA derived from T cells, B-cell-depleted T cells, or PBMCs.

Germline V CDR1 and CDR2: SGHKS, YYEKEE (reference sequence). The CDR3 spans 14 residues. Trimming removed 1 base from V and 2 bases from J, with 10 bases in between. Authors' methods: Nucleated cell number was recorded as an estimate derived from reference gene primer amplification. This table comes from immunoSEQ multiplex PCR, and its TCRdb copy is limited to in-frame clones, with some not included. V and J calls and clone size are copied from that table; D and trimming were computed from the DNA. The table shows hundreds of thousands of clones, with around 85% occurring only once. The sequenced sample consisted of peripheral blood. The chain combines TRBV5-5 with TRBJ2-7; D unresolved. The receptor's source is a woman aged 18-30 years with acute or convalescent COVID-19. CDR3 nucleotides: TGTGCCAGCAGCTTGTCGTACAGCCCCTACGAGCAGTACTTC. The encoded protein is CASSLSYSPYEQYF.